These 27 T cell receptor beta chains came from one sample sequenced in a study of blood T cells in healthy people across ages. A second PCR of 7 to 11 cycles used a sample-barcoded 5' primer and a J-beta primer mix. TCRdb reprocessed the 5' RACE reads with MiXCR, giving one entry per CDR3 protein. This sample has roughly 1.7 million distinct CDR3 sequences; about 35% occur once, and the top ten carry over 9%. The material sequenced was blood. These receptors all come from a woman aged 25 to 45 in good health.

This clonotype has more than one count but fewer than ten. The rearrangement uses TRBV27 and TRBJ1-2, with D hard to call. The ends were cut back, 4 bases at V and 7 bases at J, with 16 bases in the middle. Per germline, CDR1 MNHEY and CDR2 SMNVEV (reference sequence). The CDR3 sequence is 14 residues long. The CDR3 is CASSSSGRLIGYTF. CDR3 nucleotides: TGTGCCAGCAGTTCCTCGGGCAGGCTTATTGGCTACACCTTC.

V and J are TRBV2 and TRBJ2-4; D is unclear. The end of the DNA is better explained by TRBJ2-7, so the J call may be wrong. Germline CDR1 and CDR2: SNHLY and FYNNEI. This CDR3 contains 12 residues. The CDR3 loop reads CASSDRANEQYF. CDR3 sequence (DNA): TGTGCCAGCAGTGATAGGGCCAACGAGCAGTACTTC.

V gene TRBV27 combines with J gene TRBJ2-6, with a possible D match to TRBD1 (6 bases). The CDR3 runs to 14 residues. Germline V gives CDR1 MNHEY, CDR2 SMNVEV (reference sequence). V was cut by 1 base and J by 8 bases, with 9 bases left in between. The CDR3 coding sequence is TGTGCCAGCAGTTTATATGGGGGCCCCAACGTCCTGACTTTC. Translated: CASSLYGGPNVLTF.

This clonotype showed up just a few times. The rearrangement joins TRBV5-1 to TRBJ2-2, with D unclear. V lost 0 bases, J lost 0 bases, and 12 bases lay in between. Germline CDR1 SGHRS, CDR2 YFSETQ. The CDR3 has 17 amino acids. The CDR3 bases are TGCGCCAGCAGCTTGGGAGTAGACGTCTCGAACACCGGGGAGCTGTTTTTT. As protein: CASSLGVDVSNTGELFF. Filled out from reference TRBV5-1 and TRBJ2-2, the complete variable domain reads KAGVTQTPRYLIKTRGQQVTLSCSPISGHRSVSWYQQTPGQGLQFLFEYFSETQRNKGNFPGRFSGRQFSNSRSEMNVSTLELGDSALYLCASSLGVDVSNTGELFFGEGSRLTVL.

The chain recombines TRBV18 with TRBJ2-3; D might be TRBD1 (6 bases). The CDR3 covers 15 residues. CDR1 is KGHSH, CDR2 LQKENI, per germline. The V and J ends lost 6 bases and 2 bases respectively, with 15 bases between them. The CDR3 DNA reads as TGTGCCAGCTCGCGTGACAGGTTACACACAGATACGCAGTATTTT. This gives the protein CASSRDRLHTDTQYF.

This clonotype has only one observation. The rearrangement joins TRBV10-3 to TRBJ2-1; TRBD2 is a possible D gene (5 bases). Germline V gene sequence: CDR1 ENHRY, CDR2 SYGVKD. There are 18 residues in the CDR3. V lost 0 bases and J lost 7, with 22 bases in between. CDR3 residues: CAISESRTNGIPTNEQFF. DNA for the CDR3: TGTGCCATCAGTGAGTCACGTACCAACGGGATCCCAACGAATGAGCAGTTCTTC.

The chain links TRBV7-6 to TRBJ2-7; 11 bases match TRBD1. The V segment lost 0 bases and the J segment 7 bases; nucleotides outside the gene matches: 5. The germline CDR1 and CDR2 sequences are SGHVS and FNYEAQ. The CDR3 runs to 15 residues. CDR3 sequence (DNA): TGTGCCAGCAGCTTAGCCGGGACAGGGGGTGGGGAGCAGTACTTC. Its translation is CASSLAGTGGGEQYF.

This clonotype was detected a few times. V gene TRBV20-1 combines with J gene TRBJ2-3; D is perhaps TRBD2 (7 bases). V was pared by 2 bases and J by 0 bases, with 15 bases between. Germline values: CDR1 DFQATT, CDR2 SNEGSKA (reference sequence). The CDR3 loop spans 16 amino acids. The CDR3 region has the DNA TGCAGTGCTAGACCCCGAGGGGGACTAAGCACAGATACGCAGTATTTT. Translation: CSARPRGGLSTDTQYF.

V and J are TRBV28 and TRBJ1-4; D is ambiguous. Per germline, CDR1 MDHEN and CDR2 SYDVKM. The V gene lost 6 bases and the J gene lost 10 bases, with 9 bases spanning the gap. The CDR3 sequence is 11 residues long. CDR3 protein: CASRSDGKLFF. Written as DNA, the CDR3 is TGTGCCAGCAGATCGGATGGAAAACTGTTTTTT.

On this clonotype itself: The junction shows a germline mismatch at one end, possibly a read error. The gene calls are TRBV28 and TRBJ2-4, with D possibly matching TRBD1 (7 bases). The CDR3 spans 20 residues. Germline-derived CDR1 and CDR2 are MDHEN and SYDVKM. As DNA, the CDR3 is TGTGCCAGCAGCCAGACATCGGGACAGACTAGAATTTTAGCCAAAAACGTTCAGTACTTC. This encodes CASSQTSGQTRILAKNVQYF.

To note about this clonotype: A read error may produce the germline difference seen at one junction end. This chain links TRBV5-1 with TRBJ2-1, with D unresolved. The CDR3 has 18 residues. Germline V gives CDR1 SGHRS, CDR2 YFSETQ. The CDR3 sequence is CAGSLELRGPPVYDEQFF. In DNA form, the CDR3 reads TGCGCCGGCAGCTTGGAATTAAGAGGCCCTCCCGTCTACGATGAGCAGTTCTTC.

In its sample, this clonotype was seen a few times. The chain couples TRBV15 to TRBJ1-5, with a possible D match to TRBD1 (6 bases). V shed 5 bases and J shed 0 bases, with 14 bases lying between them. In germline, CDR1 is LNHNV, CDR2 YYDKDF (reference sequence). The CDR3 loop spans 16 amino acids. This CDR3 reads CATSPQGMVSNQPQHF. The CDR3 coding sequence is TGTGCCACCAGCCCCCAGGGGATGGTTAGCAATCAGCCCCAGCATTTT.

The V gene is TRBV20-1, the J gene TRBJ2-7; D unclear. CDR3 length: 14 residues. From germline, CDR1 is DFQATT and CDR2 SNEGSKA (reference sequence). V lost 6 bases, J lost 1 base, and 16 bases lay in between. In DNA form, the CDR3 reads TGCAGTGCCCGCAGAACAGATTTATCCTACGAGCAGTACTTC. It yields the protein CSARRTDLSYEQYF.

The table lists this clonotype with a few counts. The chain has TRBV3-1 and TRBJ1-6, with D possibly being TRBD1 (6 bases). Germline CDR1 reads LGHDT; CDR2 reads YNNKEL (reference sequence). V dropped 0 bases and J dropped 10 bases, with 16 bases sitting between them. The CDR3 has 16 residues. The CDR3 sequence: CASSQDLQGISSPLHF. The CDR3 DNA follows: TGTGCCAGCAGCCAAGATCTACAGGGTATCTCCTCACCCCTCCACTTT. Full variable domain (rest looked up from reference TRBV3-1 and TRBJ1-6): DTAVSQTPKYLVTQMGNDKSIKCEQNLGHDTMYWYKQDSKKFLKIMFSYNNKELIINETVPNRFSPKSPDKAHLNLHINSLELGDSAVYFCASSQDLQGISSPLHFGNGTRLTVT.

The chain carries TRBV4-1 and TRBJ2-7; D is uncertain. The CDR3 sequence is 15 residues long. Germline CDR1 and CDR2: MGHRA and YSYEKL. The germline V and J ends were trimmed by 3 bases and 5 bases, with 17 bases remaining between them. This chain's CDR3 is CASSQAPGQAHEQYF. The CDR3 nucleotides are TGCGCCAGCAGCCAGGCCCCTGGCCAGGCCCACGAGCAGTACTTC.

V is TRBV15 and J is TRBJ2-4; D remains unclear. The closer fit of TRBJ2-7 to the DNA end suggests the J call may be wrong. The V gene's germline CDR1 is LNHNV and CDR2 YYDKDF (reference sequence). This CDR3 region has 14 residues. CDR3 nucleotides: TGTGCCACCAGCAGAGATATTAACAGCCCCGAGCAGTACTTC. This translates into CATSRDINSPEQYF.

This clonotype was picked up a small number of times. The chain links TRBV6-6 to TRBJ1-4, with D unclear. The CDR3 has 12 residues. Trimming took 5 bases from V and 8 from J, leaving 9 bases between them. Germline V gene sequence: CDR1 MNHNY, CDR2 SVGAGI (reference sequence). CDR3 bases: TGTGCCAGCAGTACCCAAACCGAAAAACTGTTTTTT. Encoded protein: CASSTQTEKLFF.

This clonotype was recorded at least ten times. This chain links TRBV7-9 with TRBJ2-3; D unclear. The germline V and J ends were trimmed by 5 bases and 4 bases, with 10 bases remaining between them. This CDR3 spans 13 amino acids. The germline V gene has CDR1 SEHNR and CDR2 FQNEAQ (reference sequence). The CDR3 coding sequence is TGTGCCAGCAGCCCGTGGGTGGCAGATACGCAGTATTTT. It is translated as CASSPWVADTQYF. The complete variable domain, with remaining parts taken from reference TRBV7-9 and TRBJ2-3, reads DTGVSQNPRHKITKRGQNVTFRCDPISEHNRLYWYRQTLGQGPEFLTYFQNEAQLEKSRLLSDRFSAERPKGSFSTLEIQRTEQGDSAMYLCASSPWVADTQYFGPGTRLTVL.

The V gene is TRBV11-2, the J gene TRBJ2-2, with 9 bases fitting TRBD2. Germline values: CDR1 SGHAT, CDR2 FQNNGV. The CDR3 consists of 16 residues. J gave up 1 base and V 5 bases, and 5 bases lay outside the gene matches. The CDR3 DNA sequence: TGTGCCAGCAGCCCGATAGCGGGGGAGAACACCGGGGAGCTGTTTTTT. It translates to CASSPIAGENTGELFF.

The genes are TRBV15 and TRBJ1-2; D is ambiguous. This CDR3 has 15 residues. CDR1 and CDR2 from the germline V gene are LNHNV and YYDKDF (reference sequence). Between the trimmed V and J ends, which lost 0 bases and 2 bases, there was a span of 10 bases. The CDR3 sequence: CATSRDLLGNYGYTF. CDR3 nucleotides: TGTGCCACCAGCAGAGACCTCCTGGGCAACTATGGCTACACCTTC.

Notes on this clonotype: Compared with germline, one end of the junction differs, possibly owing to a read error. V is TRBV27 and J is TRBJ2-1; tentative D call: TRBD1 (6 bases). The CDR3 runs 13 residues. Per the germline V gene, CDR1 is MNHEY and CDR2 is SMNVEV (reference sequence). In DNA form, the CDR3 reads TGTGCCAGCAGTTTTTCAGGGGTGAATGGGCAGTCCTTC. As protein: CASSFSGVNGQSF.

This clonotype was counted a few times. V is TRBV6-5 and J is TRBJ1-2, with 7 bases lining up with TRBD1. Germline CDR1 MNHEY, CDR2 SVGAGI. This CDR3 is built from 13 residues. Losses at the gene ends were 5 bases for V and 5 bases for J; bases not matched to a gene: 5. The CDR3 nucleotides are TGTGCCAGCAGTGGGACAGCCAGTTATGGCTACACCTTC. This encodes CASSGTASYGYTF.

This clonotype was counted a few times. This rearrangement joins TRBV11-3 to TRBJ1-1, with 10 bases matching TRBD1. Germline values: CDR1 SGHNT, CDR2 YENEEA. This CDR3 region has 15 residues. Trimming took 1 base from V and 3 from J; bases not matched to a gene: 2. The CDR3 region has the DNA TGTGCCAGCAGCTTAGCAGGACAGGGGGACACTGAAGCTTTCTTT. Amino acids: CASSLAGQGDTEAFF.

This clonotype has only a few counts. Written as DNA, the CDR3 is TGTGCCAGCAGTTTGAGGACAGGGGGCGCGTCTCGTGGCTACACCTTC. It yields the protein CASSLRTGGASRGYTF. The chain links TRBV27 to TRBJ1-2; 11 bases are shared with TRBD1. Unmatched junction bases numbered 10, after V lost 3 bases and J lost 7 bases. This CDR3 contains 16 residues. Per the germline V gene, CDR1 is MNHEY and CDR2 is SMNVEV (reference sequence).

The chain uses TRBV12-3 or TRBV12-4 and TRBJ2-1; D is possibly TRBD1 or TRBD2 (5 bases each). The CDR3 runs to 13 residues. V lost 6 bases, J lost 9 bases, and 15 bases lay in between. CDR3 bases: TGTGCCAGCAGAGACAGCGCTGCGGGTGAGCAGTTCTTC. Residues: CASRDSAAGEQFF.

The chain uses TRBV7-2 and TRBJ1-1; TRBD1 is a possible D gene (6 bases). V lost 10 bases and J lost 7, with 16 bases in between. This CDR3 spans 12 amino acids. Germline V CDR1 and CDR2: SGHTA, FQGNSA. CDR3 in amino acids: CATHYRASEAFF. In DNA form, the CDR3 reads TGTGCCACCCACTACAGGGCGAGTGAAGCTTTCTTT.

At least ten counts were recorded for this clonotype. J is TRBJ2-1 and V is TRBV20-1; D may be TRBD1 (5 bases). The germline V gene encodes CDR1 DFQATT and CDR2 SNEGSKA (reference sequence). V shed 3 bases and J shed 2 bases, with 8 bases lying between them. The CDR3 runs 13 residues. The CDR3 DNA reads TGCAGTGCTAGTCAGGGAACCTACAATGAGCAGTTCTTC. Amino acids: CSASQGTYNEQFF.